The 19 T cell receptor beta chains below all came from one sample that was sequenced in a study of T cells in Graves' hyperthyroidism and ophthalmopathy. The investigators amplified TCR beta CDR3 regions from RNA transcripts. The HTBI primer set served for first-round RT-PCR of the TCR CDR3. TCRdb independently ran MiXCR on the multiplex PCR reads; one entry per CDR3 protein. Among around 350,000 distinct CDR3 sequences listed, about 18% were seen once. The sequenced sample consisted of blood. The receptors derive from a woman aged 18 to 35 with Graves' hyperthyroidism.

This clonotype was counted many times. CDR3 in DNA: TGTGCCAGCAGAAGGACGGGACAGACCACCGGGGAGCTGTTTTTT. Its translation is CASRRTGQTTGELFF. This rearrangement joins TRBV7-8 to TRBJ2-2; 7 bases fit TRBD1. The CDR3 contains 15 residues. Per the germline V gene, CDR1 is SGHVS and CDR2 is FQNEAQ. The V segment lost 6 bases and the J segment 4 bases; nucleotides outside the gene matches: 8.

The rearrangement uses TRBV19 and TRBJ2-7; 7 nucleotides align to TRBD1. The CDR3 covers 14 residues. The germline V gene encodes CDR1 LNHDA and CDR2 SQIVND (reference sequence). Unmatched junction bases numbered 9, after V lost 6 bases and J lost 4 bases. CDR3 region: CASSSDRDRYEQYF. The CDR3 DNA reads TGTGCCAGTAGCAGCGACAGGGATCGGTACGAGCAGTACTTC.

This clonotype was recorded many times. The chain combines TRBV28 with TRBJ2-7; D is unresolved. This CDR3 contains 12 residues. The V gene lost 6 bases and the J gene lost 2 bases, with 8 bases spanning the gap. CDR1 and CDR2 (germline): MDHEN, SYDVKM. The DNA for the CDR3 is TGTGCCAGCAGGGCCGGAGCCTACGAGCAGTACTTC. Its translation: CASRAGAYEQYF.

This clonotype was seen ten or more times. This chain uses TRBV6-4 with TRBJ1-3; D unresolved. V was cut by 5 bases and J by 0 bases, with 17 bases left in between. Germline loops: CDR1 MRHNA, CDR2 SNTAGT. There are 17 residues in the CDR3. The CDR3 DNA reads as TGTGCCAGCAGTCCCACTATGGCTCTGTTCTCTGGAAACACCATATATTTT. It specifies CASSPTMALFSGNTIYF.

This clonotype was recorded at least ten times. V and J are TRBV6-5 and TRBJ1-2; D is uncertain. The CDR3 spans 15 residues. The germline CDR1 and CDR2 sequences are MNHEY and SVGAGI. Trimming left V 5 bases short and J 6 bases short, with 19 bases between. The CDR3: CASSPTEKYPHGYTF. CDR3 nucleotide sequence: TGTGCCAGCAGTCCAACGGAAAAATACCCCCATGGCTACACCTTC.

This clonotype turned up a few times. The chain combines TRBV30 with TRBJ2-3; the match to TRBD2 covers 9 bases. The CDR3 is made up of 15 amino acids. Germline lookup yields CDR1 GTSNPN and CDR2 SVGIG (reference sequence). V lost 0 bases to trimming and J lost 1 base; unmatched junction nucleotides: 2. In nucleotides, the CDR3 is TGTGCCTGGAGTGTTACTAGCGGGCGCACAGATACGCAGTATTTT. Translation: CAWSVTSGRTDTQYF.

This clonotype was recorded at least ten times. The rearrangement links TRBV29-1 to TRBJ2-7; TRBD2 matches 16 bases. The germline V gene encodes CDR1 SQVTM and CDR2 ANQGSEA. This CDR3 is 17 amino acids long. J was trimmed by 7 bases and V by 1 base; bases with no gene match: 10. The CDR3 sequence: CSVEVGTSGGARGEQYF. CDR3 coding DNA: TGCAGCGTTGAAGTGGGGACTAGCGGGGGGGCCCGCGGGGAGCAGTACTTC.

A few counts support this clonotype. V gene TRBV7-9 combines with J gene TRBJ1-1, with D hard to call. The CDR3 has 14 residues. The V end was cut by 3 bases, the J end by 1 base, with 9 bases between. Germline assignment: CDR1 SEHNR and CDR2 FQNEAQ (reference sequence). In DNA, the CDR3 is TGTGCCAGCAGCTTTCTCCAGTCGAACACTGAAGCTTTCTTT. It codes for CASSFLQSNTEAFF.

This clonotype was observed at least ten times. CDR3 nucleotides: TGTGCCTCCGAAGAGGAGAGGTCCCTGGGTGGCTACACCTTC. It codes for CASEEERSLGGYTF. The chain joins TRBV30 to TRBJ1-2; no definite D call. Trimming stripped 7 bases from V and 7 bases from J, with 22 bases between. Germline V lookup: CDR1 GTSNPN, CDR2 SVGIG (reference sequence). This CDR3 spans 14 amino acids.

This clonotype was detected many times. V is TRBV7-2 and J is TRBJ2-2; D ambiguous. With 5 bases removed from V and 7 bases from J, the gap between germline ends came to 11 bases. The CDR3 consists of 13 residues. Germline assignment: CDR1 SGHTA and CDR2 FQGNSA. CDR3 coding DNA: TGTGCCAGCAGCGACACGTGGGGCGGGGAGCTGTTTTTT. The encoded protein is CASSDTWGGELFF.

This clonotype was counted ten times or more. The chain combines TRBV12-3 or TRBV12-4 with TRBJ2-2; 9 positions match TRBD2. With V trimmed by 3 bases and J by 7 bases, 6 bases remained unmatched. The CDR3 has 15 residues. The CDR3 protein is CASSFDSGGVGELFF. DNA of the CDR3: TGTGCCAGCAGTTTTGATAGCGGGGGTGTCGGGGAGCTGTTTTTT.

This clonotype came up many times. This chain connects TRBV7-9 to TRBJ1-1; D gene ambiguous. V shed 6 bases and J shed 7 bases, with 12 bases lying between them. Germline V gene lookup returns CDR1 SEHNR and CDR2 FQNEAQ (reference sequence). The CDR3 contains 12 residues. CDR3 sequence (DNA): TGTGCCAGCAGTCCGTGGATTCTTGAAGCTTTCTTT. This translates into CASSPWILEAFF.

The table lists this clonotype with many counts. The CDR3 DNA follows: TGCGCCAGCAGCCAACCATTAGGGACCGCTGAAGCTTTCTTT. This gives the protein CASSQPLGTAEAFF. The chain recombines TRBV4-1 with TRBJ1-1; D is possibly TRBD1 (5 bases). CDR1 is MGHRA and CDR2 is YSYEKL in the germline V gene. CDR3 length: 14 residues. Between the trimmed V and J ends, which lost 2 bases and 6 bases, there was a span of 13 bases.

This clonotype was observed at least ten times. This rearrangement joins TRBV12-5 to TRBJ1-1; D unclear. Trimming left V 2 bases short and J 7 bases short, with 11 bases between. The germline CDR1 and CDR2 sequences are LGHNT and FRNRAP. There are 13 residues in the CDR3. DNA for the CDR3: TGTGCTAGTGGTTTGATGTCTGTAAGTGAAGCTTTCTTT. It yields the protein CASGLMSVSEAFF.

Comments on this clonotype: As the CDR3 is not closed by the conserved phenylalanine or tryptophan, this likely results from a read error. V usage is TRBV12-3 or TRBV12-4 and J usage is TRBJ1-2, with unresolved D. This CDR3 contains 12 residues. The CDR3 sequence: CASSLLRSGYTY. CDR3 nucleotides: TGTGCCAGTAGTTTACTCCGGTCGGGCTACACCTAC.

This clonotype appeared a few times. The chain combines TRBV12-3 or TRBV12-4 with TRBJ1-1; perhaps TRBD1 as D (5 bases). With 3 bases removed from V and 9 bases from J, the gap between germline ends came to 17 bases. CDR3 length: 14 amino acids. The CDR3 sequence is CASSFPAGRAQAFF. The DNA for the CDR3 is TGTGCCAGCAGTTTCCCGGCAGGGAGGGCCCAAGCTTTCTTT.

This clonotype was found a few times. One base away lies a much larger clone, so this may be a sequencing read error. The chain couples TRBV5-1 to TRBJ2-5; possible D gene TRBD2, 5 bases. The CDR3 has 15 residues. V was trimmed by 1 base and J by 7 bases, leaving 17 bases between them. CDR1 is SGHRS and CDR2 is YFSETQ in the germline V gene. The CDR3 coding sequence is TGCGCCAGCAGCTTGATGGGCTTAGGGAGAGTGACCCAGTACTTC. As protein: CASSLMGLGRVTQYF.

CDR3: CASSSWDYRSPQETQYF. The CDR3 DNA is TGTGCCAGCAGTTCCTGGGACTATCGTTCTCCACAAGAGACCCAGTACTTC. This sequence joins TRBV6-2 or TRBV6-3 and TRBJ2-5, with TRBD2 matching over 7 bases. Germline values: CDR1 MNHEY, CDR2 SVGEGT. The length of the CDR3 is 17 residues. J was trimmed by 2 bases and V by 4 bases; bases with no gene match: 13.

This clonotype was counted at least ten times. The V call is TRBV6-1, the J call TRBJ2-2, with TRBD2 as a possible D gene (5 bases). The CDR3 totals 16 residues. In germline, CDR1 is MNHNS, CDR2 SASEGT. Trimming removed 5 bases from V and 6 bases from J, with 19 bases in between. CDR3 sequence reads: CASSPVGVFWSGELFF. CDR3 sequence (DNA): TGTGCCAGCAGTCCTGTCGGGGTCTTTTGGTCCGGGGAGCTGTTTTTT.